This T cell receptor beta chain was recorded in a study of cytomegalovirus exposure and HLA in healthy donors. Looking at the study overall: The 130 or so validation repertoires were reported in a later analysis to have been generated on the same platform as the roughly 670 first-cohort repertoires. Whole-study results and caveats: It was approximately 150 TCR beta chains that were listed as cytomegalovirus-associated. In vitro, a few CMV-associated chains proved specific for CMV antigens.

The table came from immunoSEQ multiplex PCR; TCRdb's copy has only in-frame clones and leaves some out. The data contain 150,000 to 200,000 clones, about 84% of them singletons. There are a few counts of this clone. Its target is unknown. Germline V CDR1 and CDR2: SQVTM, ANQGSEA. This CDR3 is 13 amino acids long. Losses at the gene ends were 7 bases for V and 8 bases for J; bases not matched to a gene: 10. This sequence joins TRBV29-1 and TRBJ1-2; 10 bases align to TRBD1. The origin of this receptor is a woman between 18 and 30 years old in good health and CMV-seronegative. The sequenced sample was PBMCs. CDR3 residues: CSGRDRGAWGYTF. The CDR3 nucleotides read TGCAGCGGTAGGGACAGGGGTGCGTGGGGCTACACCTTC.